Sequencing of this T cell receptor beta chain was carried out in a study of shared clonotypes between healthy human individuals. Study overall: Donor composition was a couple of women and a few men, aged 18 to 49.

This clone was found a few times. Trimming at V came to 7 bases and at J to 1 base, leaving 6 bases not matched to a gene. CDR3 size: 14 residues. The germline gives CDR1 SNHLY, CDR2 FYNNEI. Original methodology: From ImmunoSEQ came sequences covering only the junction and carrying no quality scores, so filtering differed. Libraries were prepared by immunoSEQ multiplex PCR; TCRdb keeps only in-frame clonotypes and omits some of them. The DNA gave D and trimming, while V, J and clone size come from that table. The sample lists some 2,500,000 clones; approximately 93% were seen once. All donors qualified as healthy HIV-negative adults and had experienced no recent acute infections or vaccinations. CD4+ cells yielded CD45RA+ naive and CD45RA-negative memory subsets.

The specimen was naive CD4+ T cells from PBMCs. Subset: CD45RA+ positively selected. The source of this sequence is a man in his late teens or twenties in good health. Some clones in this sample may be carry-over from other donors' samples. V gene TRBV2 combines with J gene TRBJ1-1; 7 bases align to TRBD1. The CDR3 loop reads CASNKGQKNTEAFF. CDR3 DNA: TGTGCCAGCAACAAGGGACAGAAGAACACTGAAGCTTTCTTT.